The T cell receptor beta chain described here comes from a study of blood T cell repertoires in COVID-19. Study details: Samples taken during acute and convalescent COVID-19 were collected in the United States, Italy and Spain. The cDNA or gDNA used as material had been derived from T cells, B-cell-depleted T cells, or PBMCs.

This clone was seen once. The CDR3 runs to 16 residues. Between the trimmed V and J ends, which lost 0 bases and 0 bases, there was a span of 8 bases. The germline V gene has CDR1 LNHNV and CDR2 YYDKDF (reference sequence). In the original analysis: Researchers report that nucleated cell counts were estimated from reference gene primer amplification. Some clones are missing from TCRdb's copy, which holds only in-frame ones; the method was immunoSEQ multiplex PCR. V, J and clone size were drawn from that table, and D and trimming were deduced from the DNA. Here the sample spans around 71,000 clones, about four fifths being singletons.

The receptor was isolated from a man between 65 and 80 years old with acute or convalescent COVID-19. Sequenced material: peripheral blood. The chain uses TRBV15 and TRBJ1-4; D possibly corresponds to TRBD1 (6 bases). This CDR3 reads CATSRDRGATNEKLFF. As DNA, the CDR3 is TGTGCCACCAGCAGAGACAGGGGAGCAACTAATGAAAAACTGTTTTTT.